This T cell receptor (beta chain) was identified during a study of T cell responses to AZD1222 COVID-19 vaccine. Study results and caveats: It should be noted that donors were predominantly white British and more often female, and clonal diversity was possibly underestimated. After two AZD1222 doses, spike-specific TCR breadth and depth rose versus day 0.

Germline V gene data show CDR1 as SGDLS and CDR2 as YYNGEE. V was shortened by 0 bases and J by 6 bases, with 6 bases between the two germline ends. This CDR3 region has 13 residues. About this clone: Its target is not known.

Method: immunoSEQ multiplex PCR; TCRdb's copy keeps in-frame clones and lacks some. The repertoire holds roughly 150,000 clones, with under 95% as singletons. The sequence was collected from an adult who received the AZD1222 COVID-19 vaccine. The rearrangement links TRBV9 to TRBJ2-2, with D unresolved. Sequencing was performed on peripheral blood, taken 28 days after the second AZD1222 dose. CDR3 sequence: CASSVDPSGELFF. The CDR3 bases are TGTGCCAGCAGCGTAGACCCCTCCGGGGAGCTGTTTTTT.